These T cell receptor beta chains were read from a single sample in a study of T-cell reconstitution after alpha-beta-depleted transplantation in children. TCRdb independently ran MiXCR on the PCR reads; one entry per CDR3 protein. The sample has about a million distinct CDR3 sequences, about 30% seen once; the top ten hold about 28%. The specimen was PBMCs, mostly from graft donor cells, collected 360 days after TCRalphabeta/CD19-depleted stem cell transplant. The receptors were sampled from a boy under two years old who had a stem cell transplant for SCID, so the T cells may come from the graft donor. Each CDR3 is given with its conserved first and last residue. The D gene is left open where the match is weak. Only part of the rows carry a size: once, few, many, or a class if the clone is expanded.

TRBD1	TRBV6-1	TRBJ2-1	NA	CASRRDREHDEQFF	TGTGCCAGCAGGCGGGACAGGGAACACGATGAGCAGTTCTTC
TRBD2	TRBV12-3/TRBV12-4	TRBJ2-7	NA	CASSPFRGGSSYEQYF	TGTGCCAGCAGTCCCTTCCGGGGGGGTTCCTCCTACGAGCAGTACTTC
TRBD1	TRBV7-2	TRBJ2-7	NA	CASSIETGTGAYEQYF	TGTGCCAGCAGCATAGAGACCGGGACAGGGGCCTACGAGCAGTACTTC
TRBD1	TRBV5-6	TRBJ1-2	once	CASFYSTGGAFGYTF	TGTGCCAGCTTTTACAGTACAGGGGGCGCTTTTGGCTACACCTTC
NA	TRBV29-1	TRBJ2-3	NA	CSVAAAPDTQYF	TGCAGCGTTGCTGCAGCCCCAGATACGCAGTATTTT
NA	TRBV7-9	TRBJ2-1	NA	CASSIGLGYNEQFF	TGTGCCAGCAGCATAGGACTGGGCTACAATGAGCAGTTCTTC
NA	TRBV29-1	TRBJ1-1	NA	CSVHQTLAEAFF	TGCAGCGTTCATCAGACCCTCGCTGAAGCTTTCTTT
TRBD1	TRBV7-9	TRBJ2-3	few	CASSSQGESTDTQYF	TGTGCCAGCAGCTCACAGGGGGAGTCCACAGATACGCAGTATTTT
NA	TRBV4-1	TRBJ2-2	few	CASSQGGFFGELFF	TGCGCCAGCAGCCAAGGGGGTTTCTTTGGGGAGCTGTTTTTT
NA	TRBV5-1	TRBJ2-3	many	CASSLRATDTQYF	TGCGCCAGCAGCTTGAGGGCCACAGATACGCAGTATTTT
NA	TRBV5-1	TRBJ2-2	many	CASKKDSSTGELFF	TGCGCCAGCAAGAAGGACAGCTCCACCGGGGAGCTGTTTTTT
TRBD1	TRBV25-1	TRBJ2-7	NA	CASSDGLGGQGGHEQYF	TGTGCCAGCAGTGACGGTCTGGGTGGACAGGGTGGTCACGAGCAGTACTTC
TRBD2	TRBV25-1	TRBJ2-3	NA	CASHRDYTDTQYF	TGTGCCAGCCATAGGGACTACACAGATACGCAGTATTTT
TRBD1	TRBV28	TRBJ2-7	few	CASSVDRGDSYEQYF	TGTGCCAGCAGTGTCGACAGGGGGGACTCCTACGAGCAGTACTTC
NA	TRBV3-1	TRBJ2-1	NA	CASSQSRQFAWNEQFF	TGTGCCAGCAGCCAAAGTCGGCAGTTCGCCTGGAATGAGCAGTTCTTC
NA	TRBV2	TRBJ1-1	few	CASSGGGTMNTEAFF	TGTGCCAGCAGCGGAGGGGGGACCATGAACACTGAAGCTTTCTTT
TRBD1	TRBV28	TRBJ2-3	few	CASTGQGLVTDTQYF	TGTGCCAGCACCGGACAGGGTCTCGTCACAGATACGCAGTATTTT
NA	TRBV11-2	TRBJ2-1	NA	CASSSYEQGGGEQFF	TGTGCCAGCAGCTCTTATGAACAGGGAGGTGGTGAGCAGTTCTTC
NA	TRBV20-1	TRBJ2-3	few	CSAGETGTSTDTQYF	TGCAGTGCCGGAGAGACAGGGACTAGCACAGATACGCAGTATTTT
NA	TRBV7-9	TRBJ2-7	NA	CASSLGQSNPYEQYF	TGTGCCAGCAGCTTAGGGCAGTCAAACCCCTACGAGCAGTACTTC
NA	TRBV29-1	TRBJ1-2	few	CSASYGLDGYTF	TGCAGCGCATCGTACGGACTCGACGGCTACACCTTC
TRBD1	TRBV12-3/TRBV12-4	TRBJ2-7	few	CASSTQGSTYEQYF	TGTGCCAGCAGTACACAGGGGAGTACCTACGAGCAGTACTTC
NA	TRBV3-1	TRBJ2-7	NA	CASSLTGSGSYEQYF	TGTGCCAGCAGCCTCACAGGGAGTGGTTCCTACGAGCAGTACTTC
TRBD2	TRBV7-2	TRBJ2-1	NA	CASSAELAGASRNEQFF	TGTGCCAGCAGCGCCGAACTAGCGGGGGCCTCTAGGAATGAGCAGTTCTTC
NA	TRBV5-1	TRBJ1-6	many	CASSLGGNSPLHF	TGTGCCAGCAGCTTAGGTGGTAATTCACCCCTCCACTTT
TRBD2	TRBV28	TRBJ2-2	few	CASSSPQLAGANTGELFF	TGTGCCAGCAGTTCCCCCCAACTAGCGGGGGCGAACACCGGGGAGCTGTTTTTT
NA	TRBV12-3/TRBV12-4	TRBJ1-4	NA	CASSKGPRGNEKLFF	TGTGCCAGCAGCAAAGGACCCCGGGGTAATGAAAAACTGTTTTTT
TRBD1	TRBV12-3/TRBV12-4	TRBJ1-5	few	CASSLSRDRGKQPQHF	TGTGCCAGCAGTTTAAGCCGAGACAGGGGGAAACAGCCCCAGCATTTT
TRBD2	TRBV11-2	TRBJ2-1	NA	CASSLRLAINEQFF	TGTGCCAGCAGCTTACGACTAGCGATTAATGAGCAGTTCTTC
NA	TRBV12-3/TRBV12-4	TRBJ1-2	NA	CASSLDLGQIYGYTF	TGTGCCAGCAGTTTAGATTTAGGACAAATCTATGGCTACACCTTC
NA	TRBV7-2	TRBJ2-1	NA	CASSQGASEYNEQFF	TGTGCCAGCAGCCAAGGGGCTAGCGAATACAATGAGCAGTTCTTC
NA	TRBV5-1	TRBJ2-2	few	CASSFGPDSNTGELFF	TGCGCCAGCAGCTTTGGACCGGATTCGAACACCGGGGAGCTGTTTTTT
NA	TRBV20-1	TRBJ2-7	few	CSASHGGGGYEQYF	TGCAGTGCTAGCCATGGGGGGGGCGGTTACGAGCAGTACTTC
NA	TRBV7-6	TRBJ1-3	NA	CASSDRTALGNTIYF	TGTGCCAGCAGCGACCGGACAGCGCTAGGGAACACCATATATTTT
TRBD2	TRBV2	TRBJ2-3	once	CASSEARSGGPPDTQYF	TGTGCCAGCAGTGAAGCACGAAGCGGGGGGCCCCCAGATACGCAGTATTTT
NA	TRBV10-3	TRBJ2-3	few	CAISEIEDTQYF	TGTGCCATCAGTGAGATAGAGGATACGCAGTATTTT
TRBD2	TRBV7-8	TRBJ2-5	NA	CASSRSGRRHWGQYF	TGTGCCAGCAGCCGTAGCGGGCGACGCCACTGGGGCCAGTACTTC
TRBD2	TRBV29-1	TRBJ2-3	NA	CSVEYGLVGIAQYF	TGCAGCGTTGAGTACGGACTAGTGGGAATCGCGCAGTATTTT
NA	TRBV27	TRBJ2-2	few	CASRIAGNTGELFF	TGTGCCAGCAGGATTGCAGGGAACACCGGGGAGCTGTTTTTT
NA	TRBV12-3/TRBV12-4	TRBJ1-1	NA	CASSLSATDVNTEAFF	TGTGCCAGCAGTTTATCGGCGACAGATGTGAACACTGAAGCTTTCTTT
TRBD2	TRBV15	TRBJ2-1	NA	CATSRDPGGGLNNEQFF	TGTGCCACCAGCAGAGATCCTGGCGGGGGGTTGAACAATGAGCAGTTCTTC